A selection of T cell receptor beta chains follows, all from one sample in a study of blood T cell repertoires in COVID-19. Sequencing used immunoSEQ multiplex PCR; TCRdb keeps in-frame clones, though not all of them. Of 150,000 or so clones listed, around 80% are singletons. Input material: peripheral blood. The receptors here all came from a man aged 60 to 69 with active or convalescent COVID-19. Each CDR3 is given without its conserved first and last residue. D genes are given only for firm matches.

V gene	D gene	CDR3 protein
TRBV28	NA	ASSFRGPYGYT
TRBV6-2/TRBV6-3	TRBD1	ASSYLRARGPSMTQH
TRBV4-1	NA	ASSRAVQSYEQY
TRBV19	NA	ASSSDTYTGELF
TRBV5-1	NA	ASSPGWTDNQPQH
TRBV5-4	TRBD1	ASSRRQGVETQY
TRBV7-9	NA	ASVIQETQY
TRBV28	NA	ASSFPGGGPSNQPQH
TRBV6-5	NA	ASSYHQTGNTEAF
TRBV18	NA	ASSRGQSSYEQY
TRBV27	TRBD1	ASSSGTGYYEQY
TRBV19	TRBD1	ASSWQGQGALGSGYT
TRBV5-4	NA	ASSYGGVNTEAF
TRBV24-1	TRBD2	ATSGLAGDNEQF
TRBV7-9	NA	ASSFLDSQETQY
TRBV19	NA	ASTSPGGELF
TRBV7-3	NA	ASSLTRSTNEKLF
TRBV9	TRBD2	ASSVSSGSFGELF
TRBV10-3	NA	AISGGQLNGYT
TRBV30	TRBD1	AWSGGTGQNEQY
TRBV7-9	NA	ASSLKQELAGQY
TRBV28	NA	ASYAMGQGYNEQF
TRBV7-2	NA	ASSLTQGGYGYT
TRBV11-2	NA	ASSLEGAWNQPQH
TRBV6-1	NA	ASSEDWSSYNEQF
TRBV6-5	NA	ASSPWRSNSPLH
TRBV5-1	TRBD1	ASALTGAVGELF
TRBV7-2	TRBD2	ASSLGNSGRALQY
TRBV29-1	TRBD2	SAQTSGRTEQF
TRBV7-8	TRBD2	ASSLAGSSYEQY